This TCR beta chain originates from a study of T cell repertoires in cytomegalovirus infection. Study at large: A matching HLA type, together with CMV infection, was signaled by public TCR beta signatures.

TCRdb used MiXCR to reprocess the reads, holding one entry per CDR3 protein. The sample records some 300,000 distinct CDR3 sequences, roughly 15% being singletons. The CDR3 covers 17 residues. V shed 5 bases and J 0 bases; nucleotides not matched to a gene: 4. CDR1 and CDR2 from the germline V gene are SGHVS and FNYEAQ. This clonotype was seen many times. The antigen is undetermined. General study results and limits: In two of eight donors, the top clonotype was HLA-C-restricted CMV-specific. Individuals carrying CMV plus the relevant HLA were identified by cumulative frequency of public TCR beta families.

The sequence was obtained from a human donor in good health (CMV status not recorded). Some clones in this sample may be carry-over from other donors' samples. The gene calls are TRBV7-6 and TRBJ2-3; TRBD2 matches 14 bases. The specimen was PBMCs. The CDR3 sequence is CASSPGTSGGSTDTQYF. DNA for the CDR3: TGTGCCAGCAGCCCAGGGACTAGCGGGGGTAGCACAGATACGCAGTATTTT.